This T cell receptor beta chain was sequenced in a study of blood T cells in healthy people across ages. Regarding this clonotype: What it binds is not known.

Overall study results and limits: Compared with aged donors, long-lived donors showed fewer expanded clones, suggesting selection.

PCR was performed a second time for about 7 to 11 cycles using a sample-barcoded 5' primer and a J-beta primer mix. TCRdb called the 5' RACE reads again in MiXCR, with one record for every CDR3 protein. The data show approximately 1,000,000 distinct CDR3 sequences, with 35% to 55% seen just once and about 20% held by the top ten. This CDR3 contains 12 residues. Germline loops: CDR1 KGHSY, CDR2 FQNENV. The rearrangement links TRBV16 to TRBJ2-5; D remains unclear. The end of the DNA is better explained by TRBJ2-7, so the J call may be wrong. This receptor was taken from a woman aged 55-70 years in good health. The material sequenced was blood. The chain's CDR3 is CASSRLRDEQYF. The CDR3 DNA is TGTGCCAGCAGCCGCCTCCGAGACGAGCAGTACTTC.